This T cell receptor (beta chain) came from a study of T cells in Graves' hyperthyroidism and ophthalmopathy. Overall study findings and caveats: From stable hyperthyroidism, ophthalmopathy was separated by a 13 V-J model.

The investigators amplified TCR beta CDR3 regions from RNA transcripts. With the HTBI primer set, the TCR CDR3 went through a first round of RT-PCR. TCRdb re-called the multiplex PCR reads through MiXCR, storing one row per CDR3 protein. Counted here are about 360,000 distinct CDR3 sequences, 13% occurring once; the ten biggest clones make up roughly 8.3%. A lack of ophthalmopathy progression within 18 months defined stable Graves' hyperthyroidism. These patients, aged 18 to 65, had recently diagnosed hyperthyroidism lasting under 2 months. About 10 ml fresh peripheral blood yielded the PBMCs. Germline lookup yields CDR1 DFQATT and CDR2 SNEGSKA (reference sequence). Germline trimming cut 5 bases from V and 3 bases from J; bases unmatched to any gene: 10. The CDR3 length is 15 residues. This clonotype appeared many times. Its target is not known.

The sequenced sample consisted of blood. The clonotype comes from a woman aged 18 to 35 with Graves' hyperthyroidism. V and J are TRBV20-1 and TRBJ2-5, with TRBD2 matching over 9 bases. CDR3 sequence (DNA): TGCAGTGCTTACCGGTTGGGACTAGCAAAAGAGACCCAGTACTTC. Amino acid sequence: CSAYRLGLAKETQYF.